This TCR beta chain originates from a study of Ad26.COV2.S vaccination and SARS-CoV-2 variants. About the research overall: Donor had been placed in the Ad26.COV2.S arm of the COV1001 trial. By the intramuscular route, Ad26.COV2.S was given once, or twice 56 days apart.

With respect to this clone: Its antigen remains unknown.

Treatment reported: some 20 received Ad26.COV2.S at low or high dose, single or two shots; about 5 received placebo; per-sample allocation not given. Each sample was drawn 63 days after the first injection (of vaccine or placebo). The V end lost 8 bases, the J end lost 3 bases, and 8 bases lay between the germline ends. Germline-derived CDR1 and CDR2 are MNHNY and SVGAGI (reference sequence). The CDR3 covers 12 residues. Notes on the study in general: Vaccinees displayed broader spike-specific TCR repertoires than placebo recipients. Recipients of vaccine and of placebo showed similar breadth of their non-spike TCR repertoires.

Assay: immunoSEQ multiplex PCR; the TCRdb copy retains only in-frame clones and omits some. The sample consists of roughly 500,000 clones, nearly 90% of them appearing once. The V gene is TRBV6-6, the J gene TRBJ1-3; D is unresolved. The source material was peripheral blood, sampled in a trial of Ad26.COV2.S vaccine versus placebo. The origin of this receptor is a person between 18 and 65 years old who received the Ad26.COV2.S COVID-19 vaccine or a placebo. The CDR3 region is CASSAGGNTIYF. CDR3 sequence (DNA): TGTGCCAGCTCGGCGGGTGGAAACACCATATATTTT.